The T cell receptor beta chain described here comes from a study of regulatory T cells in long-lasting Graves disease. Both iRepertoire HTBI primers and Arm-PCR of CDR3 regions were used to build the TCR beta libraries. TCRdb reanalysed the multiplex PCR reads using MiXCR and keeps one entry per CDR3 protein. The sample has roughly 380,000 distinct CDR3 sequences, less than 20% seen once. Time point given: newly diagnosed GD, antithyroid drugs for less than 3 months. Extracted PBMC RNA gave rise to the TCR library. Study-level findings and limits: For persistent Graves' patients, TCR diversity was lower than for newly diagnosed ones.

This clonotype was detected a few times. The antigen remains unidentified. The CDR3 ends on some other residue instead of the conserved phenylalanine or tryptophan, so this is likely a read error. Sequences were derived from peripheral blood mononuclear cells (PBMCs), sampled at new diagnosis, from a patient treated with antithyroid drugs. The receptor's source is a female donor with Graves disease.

The CDR3 nucleotides are TGTGCCAGCAGCTCTGACCGGGGACACCGAATTCGTAGATCACCCCTCCACCTT. Translation: CASSSDRGHRIRRSPLHL. V is TRBV7-8 and J is TRBJ1-6, with D possibly TRBD1 on 6 matching bases. The CDR3 extends over 18 amino acids. CDR1 SGHVS and CDR2 FQNEAQ come from the germline V gene. Trimming removed 4 bases at V and 10 bases at J, with 26 bases between.